The rows below give T cell receptor beta chains drawn from one sample of a study of response to subunit inactivated influenza vaccine. A single record per CDR3 protein comes from TCRdb applying MiXCR to the RT-PCR reads. The sample yields about 570,000 distinct CDR3 sequences, 10% to 15% seen once. Sequencing was performed on PBMCs from blood, taken on the day of vaccination. These receptors were obtained from a man aged 50 or older who received an inactivated influenza vaccine. Both conserved end residues are part of each CDR3. The D gene is left open where the match is weak. The listing skips clone size in some rows; elsewhere it reads once, few, many or a size class.

d_gene: .; len: 15; abundance: once; j_gene: TRBJ2-7; v_gene: TRBV5-1; CDR3aa: CASKEGTLLSGEQYF; CDR3nt: TGCGCCAGCAAAGAGGGGACTCTCCTCAGTGGCGAGCAGTACTTC
d_gene: TRBD2; len: 14; abundance: many; j_gene: TRBJ2-5; v_gene: TRBV7-9; CDR3aa: CASSRLAGQETQYF; CDR3nt: TGTGCCAGCAGCAGACTAGCGGGACAAGAGACCCAGTACTTC
d_gene: .; len: 14; abundance: few; j_gene: TRBJ2-1; v_gene: TRBV28; CDR3aa: CASSLTALRDEQFF; CDR3nt: TGTGCCAGCAGTTTGACAGCCCTACGGGATGAGCAGTTCTTC
d_gene: .; len: 18; abundance: .; j_gene: TRBJ2-7; v_gene: TRBV24-1; CDR3aa: CATSDPPGAQGSRYEQYF; CDR3nt: TGTGCCACCAGTGACCCCCCCGGGGCACAGGGCTCCCGCTACGAGCAGTACTTC
d_gene: .; len: 15; abundance: many; j_gene: TRBJ1-3; v_gene: TRBV18; CDR3aa: CASSPDSSIGNTIYF; CDR3nt: TGTGCCAGCTCCCCTGACAGCTCCATTGGAAACACCATATATTTT
d_gene: TRBD1; len: 14; abundance: many; j_gene: TRBJ2-3; v_gene: TRBV3-1; CDR3aa: CASSQLQGPDTQYF; CDR3nt: TGTGCCAGCAGCCAATTACAGGGGCCGGATACGCAGTATTTT
d_gene: .; len: 15; abundance: few; j_gene: TRBJ2-6; v_gene: TRBV20-1; CDR3aa: CSASDGSSGANVLTF; CDR3nt: TGCAGTGCTAGTGATGGGAGCTCTGGGGCCAACGTCCTGACTTTC
d_gene: TRBD1; len: 14; abundance: .; j_gene: TRBJ1-2; v_gene: TRBV25-1; CDR3aa: CASSPAGTAYGYTF; CDR3nt: TGTGCCAGCAGCCCGGCCGGGACAGCTTATGGCTACACCTTC
d_gene: TRBD1; len: 13; abundance: few; j_gene: TRBJ1-5; v_gene: TRBV10-3; CDR3aa: CAISGQGDQPQHF; CDR3nt: TGTGCCATCAGCGGACAGGGTGATCAGCCCCAGCATTTT
d_gene: TRBD2; len: 16; abundance: few; j_gene: TRBJ2-1; v_gene: TRBV7-2; CDR3aa: CASSSASGRPYNEQFF; CDR3nt: TGTGCCAGCAGCTCAGCTAGCGGGAGGCCCTACAATGAGCAGTTCTTC
d_gene: .; len: 12; abundance: .; j_gene: TRBJ1-1; v_gene: TRBV5-6; CDR3aa: CASSLGDDLAFF; CDR3nt: TGTGCCAGCAGCTTGGGAGACGACTTAGCTTTCTTT
d_gene: TRBD2; len: 17; abundance: few; j_gene: TRBJ2-5; v_gene: TRBV20-1; CDR3aa: CSARGFGQAGGQETQYF; CDR3nt: TGCAGTGCTAGAGGTTTTGGGCAAGCGGGGGGCCAAGAGACCCAGTACTTC
d_gene: TRBD1; len: 14; abundance: .; j_gene: TRBJ1-4; v_gene: TRBV2; CDR3aa: CASCRDRGNEKLFF; CDR3nt: TGTGCCAGCTGCCGGGACAGGGGAAATGAAAAACTGTTTTTT
d_gene: TRBD2; len: 16; abundance: .; j_gene: TRBJ2-5; v_gene: TRBV6-2/TRBV6-3; CDR3aa: CASSPTSGSVGETQYF; CDR3nt: TGTGCCAGCAGTCCCACTAGCGGGAGCGTGGGAGAGACCCAGTACTTC
d_gene: .; len: 15; abundance: few; j_gene: TRBJ2-3; v_gene: TRBV7-9; CDR3aa: CASTRPEASTDTQYF; CDR3nt: TGTGCCAGCACCCGCCCGGAGGCTAGCACAGATACGCAGTATTTT
d_gene: .; len: 13; abundance: .; j_gene: TRBJ2-7; v_gene: TRBV2; CDR3aa: CASSWTVGYEQYF; CDR3nt: TGTGCCAGCAGTTGGACAGTGGGGTACGAGCAGTACTTC
d_gene: TRBD1; len: 16; abundance: .; j_gene: TRBJ2-3; v_gene: TRBV7-6; CDR3aa: CASSLAQGQITDTQYF; CDR3nt: TGTGCCAGCAGCTTAGCGCAGGGACAGATCACAGATACGCAGTATTTT
d_gene: .; len: 16; abundance: few; j_gene: TRBJ2-1; v_gene: TRBV7-6; CDR3aa: CASSLIPPLGMNEQFF; CDR3nt: TGTGCCAGCAGCTTAATTCCGCCGTTAGGGATGAATGAGCAGTTCTTC
d_gene: .; len: 14; abundance: .; j_gene: TRBJ2-1; v_gene: TRBV14; CDR3aa: CASPSFGSYNEQFF; CDR3nt: TGTGCCAGCCCTTCGTTCGGGTCCTACAATGAGCAGTTCTTC
d_gene: .; len: 15; abundance: few; j_gene: TRBJ2-3; v_gene: TRBV5-1; CDR3aa: CASSLPGAGKDTQYF; CDR3nt: TGCGCCAGCAGCTTGCCGGGGGCCGGGAAAGATACGCAGTATTTT
d_gene: .; len: 15; abundance: .; j_gene: TRBJ2-1; v_gene: TRBV2; CDR3aa: CASSEGTAPLNEQFF; CDR3nt: TGTGCCAGCAGTGAAGGGACAGCCCCCTTAAATGAGCAGTTCTTC
d_gene: TRBD1; len: 14; abundance: few; j_gene: TRBJ1-1; v_gene: TRBV7-9; CDR3aa: CASSPQGAYTEAFF; CDR3nt: TGTGCCAGCAGCCCACAGGGGGCCTACACTGAAGCTTTCTTT
d_gene: .; len: 12; abundance: .; j_gene: TRBJ1-2; v_gene: TRBV29-1; CDR3aa: CSVALSGGGYTF; CDR3nt: TGCAGCGTTGCTTTGTCCGGCGGTGGCTACACCTTC
d_gene: TRBD2; len: 18; abundance: few; j_gene: TRBJ2-5; v_gene: TRBV28; CDR3aa: CASSWEGGLAGVDETQYF; CDR3nt: TGTGCCAGCAGTTGGGAGGGGGGACTAGCGGGAGTAGACGAGACCCAGTACTTC
d_gene: .; len: 17; abundance: .; j_gene: TRBJ2-3; v_gene: TRBV20-1; CDR3aa: CSARVKTASRGTDTQYF; CDR3nt: TGCAGTGCTAGAGTAAAGACAGCTTCTCGGGGCACAGATACGCAGTATTTT
d_gene: .; len: 14; abundance: .; j_gene: TRBJ2-1; v_gene: TRBV6-2/TRBV6-3; CDR3aa: CASNQQGKYNEQFF; CDR3nt: TGTGCCAGCAACCAACAGGGAAAGTACAATGAGCAGTTCTTC
d_gene: TRBD2; len: 19; abundance: .; j_gene: TRBJ2-3; v_gene: TRBV4-2; CDR3aa: CASSQDGTSGRVSTDTQYF; CDR3nt: TGTGCCAGCAGCCAAGACGGGACTAGCGGGAGGGTAAGCACAGATACGCAGTATTTT
d_gene: .; len: 13; abundance: many; j_gene: TRBJ2-7; v_gene: TRBV10-3; CDR3aa: CAISESGGREQYF; CDR3nt: TGTGCCATCAGTGAGTCCGGGGGTCGCGAGCAGTACTTC
d_gene: .; len: 15; abundance: .; j_gene: TRBJ1-2; v_gene: TRBV30; CDR3aa: CAWTEGTGRRGGYTF; CDR3nt: TGTGCCTGGACCGAGGGGACGGGCAGGAGAGGAGGCTACACCTTC
d_gene: .; len: 13; abundance: .; j_gene: TRBJ1-5; v_gene: TRBV27; CDR3aa: CASSWGGNQPQHF; CDR3nt: TGTGCCAGCAGTTGGGGGGGCAATCAGCCCCAGCATTTT
d_gene: .; len: 12; abundance: few; j_gene: TRBJ1-1; v_gene: TRBV30; CDR3aa: CAWSQVNTEAFF; CDR3nt: TGTGCCTGGTCGCAGGTGAACACTGAAGCTTTCTTT
d_gene: .; len: 13; abundance: .; j_gene: TRBJ2-7; v_gene: TRBV7-6; CDR3aa: CASSLGRTDEQYF; CDR3nt: TGTGCCAGCAGCTTAGGGAGGACAGACGAGCAGTACTTC
d_gene: .; len: 14; abundance: .; j_gene: TRBJ2-1; v_gene: TRBV14; CDR3aa: CASSQVGGPAEQFF; CDR3nt: TGTGCCAGCAGCCAAGTGGGAGGACCGGCTGAGCAGTTCTTC
d_gene: .; len: 15; abundance: .; j_gene: TRBJ1-5; v_gene: TRBV6-2/TRBV6-3; CDR3aa: CASSYFGGSNQPQHF; CDR3nt: TGTGCCAGCAGTTACTTCGGGGGGAGCAATCAGCCCCAGCATTTT
d_gene: .; len: 14; abundance: once; j_gene: TRBJ2-7; v_gene: TRBV18; CDR3aa: CASSLRTGYYEQYF; CDR3nt: TGTGCCAGCTCACTCCGAACAGGGTACTACGAGCAGTACTTC
d_gene: .; len: 11; abundance: .; j_gene: TRBJ2-3; v_gene: TRBV30; CDR3aa: CAWSKVDTQYF; CDR3nt: TGTGCCTGGAGTAAGGTAGATACGCAGTATTTT
d_gene: .; len: 13; abundance: few; j_gene: TRBJ2-1; v_gene: TRBV14; CDR3aa: CASSQGIWDEQFF; CDR3nt: TGTGCCAGCAGCCAAGGAATATGGGATGAGCAGTTCTTC
d_gene: .; len: 15; abundance: .; j_gene: TRBJ1-2; v_gene: TRBV5-1; CDR3aa: CASSFDGPPNYGYTF; CDR3nt: TGCGCCAGCAGCTTTGATGGACCACCAAACTATGGCTACACCTTC
d_gene: TRBD1; len: 13; abundance: .; j_gene: TRBJ1-1; v_gene: TRBV24-1; CDR3aa: CATSDLRQGARFF; CDR3nt: TGTGCCACCAGTGATTTGCGGCAGGGGGCGAGATTCTTT
d_gene: TRBD1; len: 15; abundance: few; j_gene: TRBJ2-5; v_gene: TRBV10-2; CDR3aa: CASLDRDRFRETQYF; CDR3nt: TGCGCCAGCCTCGACAGGGACCGGTTTAGAGAGACCCAGTACTTC
d_gene: .; len: 14; abundance: few; j_gene: TRBJ1-5; v_gene: TRBV28; CDR3aa: CASSFQGSTQPQHF; CDR3nt: TGTGCCAGCAGTTTTCAGGGGAGTACTCAGCCCCAGCATTTT
d_gene: .; len: 11; abundance: .; j_gene: TRBJ2-7; v_gene: TRBV6-5; CDR3aa: CASGGDYEQYF; CDR3nt: TGTGCCAGCGGAGGAGATTACGAGCAGTACTTC
d_gene: TRBD1; len: 14; abundance: many; j_gene: TRBJ2-7; v_gene: TRBV5-1; CDR3aa: CASSLADRVYEQYF; CDR3nt: TGCGCCAGCAGCTTGGCCGACAGGGTTTACGAGCAGTACTTC
d_gene: .; len: 14; abundance: .; j_gene: TRBJ1-4; v_gene: TRBV15; CDR3aa: CATSRVANNEKLFF; CDR3nt: TGTGCCACCAGCAGAGTGGCCAATAATGAAAAACTGTTTTTT
d_gene: .; len: 14; abundance: few; j_gene: TRBJ2-5; v_gene: TRBV7-2; CDR3aa: CASSLLGGAETQYF; CDR3nt: TGTGCCAGCAGCTTACTGGGCGGAGCAGAGACCCAGTACTTC
d_gene: TRBD1; len: 18; abundance: .; j_gene: TRBJ2-7; v_gene: TRBV28; CDR3aa: CASSLPPPGQVYTYEQYF; CDR3nt: TGTGCCAGCAGTTTGCCCCCGCCGGGACAGGTATATACCTACGAGCAGTACTTC
d_gene: .; len: 14; abundance: few; j_gene: TRBJ2-1; v_gene: TRBV7-2; CDR3aa: CASSPARVQGEQFF; CDR3nt: TGTGCCAGCAGCCCTGCCAGGGTTCAGGGTGAGCAGTTCTTC
d_gene: TRBD1; len: 13; abundance: few; j_gene: TRBJ1-1; v_gene: TRBV10-3; CDR3aa: CAISRQGYTEAFF; CDR3nt: TGTGCCATCAGCCGACAGGGGTACACTGAAGCTTTCTTT
d_gene: .; len: 14; abundance: .; j_gene: TRBJ1-2; v_gene: TRBV10-3; CDR3aa: CAISQTGQLYGYTF; CDR3nt: TGTGCCATCAGCCAGACAGGACAGCTCTATGGCTACACCTTC
d_gene: TRBD2; len: 16; abundance: few; j_gene: TRBJ2-7; v_gene: TRBV28; CDR3aa: CASSFVTSGPFYEQYF; CDR3nt: TGTGCCAGCAGTTTCGTGACTAGCGGCCCATTTTACGAGCAGTACTTC
d_gene: TRBD2; len: 16; abundance: few; j_gene: TRBJ2-1; v_gene: TRBV5-1; CDR3aa: CASSLEASGTYNEQFF; CDR3nt: TGCGCCAGCAGCTTGGAGGCTAGCGGGACCTACAATGAGCAGTTCTTC
d_gene: TRBD1; len: 15; abundance: .; j_gene: TRBJ2-4; v_gene: TRBV5-1; CDR3aa: CASSLAGQGEDIQYF; CDR3nt: TGCGCCAGCAGCTTGGCGGGACAGGGTGAGGACATTCAGTACTTC
d_gene: TRBD2; len: 15; abundance: many; j_gene: TRBJ2-1; v_gene: TRBV12-3/TRBV12-4; CDR3aa: CASRPAGGPGNEQFF; CDR3nt: TGTGCCAGCAGGCCAGCGGGAGGGCCGGGTAATGAGCAGTTCTTC
d_gene: .; len: 16; abundance: many; j_gene: TRBJ1-5; v_gene: TRBV4-2; CDR3aa: CASSQDLGGGNQPQHF; CDR3nt: TGTGCCAGCAGCCAAGATCTGGGGGGCGGCAATCAGCCCCAGCATTTT
d_gene: TRBD2; len: 14; abundance: .; j_gene: TRBJ2-7; v_gene: TRBV20-1; CDR3aa: CSASTSGRAFEQYF; CDR3nt: TGCAGTGCTTCGACTAGCGGGAGGGCCTTCGAGCAGTACTTC
d_gene: .; len: 13; abundance: few; j_gene: TRBJ2-2; v_gene: TRBV2; CDR3aa: CASSEGTPGELFF; CDR3nt: TGTGCCAGCAGTGAGGGGACCCCCGGGGAGCTGTTTTTT
d_gene: .; len: 14; abundance: .; j_gene: TRBJ2-5; v_gene: TRBV12-3/TRBV12-4; CDR3aa: CASRLGEAIETQYF; CDR3nt: TGTGCCAGCAGGCTGGGGGAGGCGATAGAGACCCAGTACTTC
d_gene: TRBD1; len: 17; abundance: .; j_gene: TRBJ2-5; v_gene: TRBV24-1; CDR3aa: CATSDSLTDRVQETQYF; CDR3nt: TGTGCCACCAGTGATTCTCTCACCGACAGGGTACAAGAGACCCAGTACTTC
d_gene: TRBD1; len: 15; abundance: few; j_gene: TRBJ2-4; v_gene: TRBV9; CDR3aa: CASSVEGAAKNIQYF; CDR3nt: TGTGCCAGCAGCGTAGAGGGGGCGGCCAAAAACATTCAGTACTTC